This entry concerns a single TCR beta chain. These data originate in a study of T cells in Graves' hyperthyroidism and ophthalmopathy. For the study at large: Specimen type is peripheral blood, collected at initial diagnosis prior to any treatment.

The CDR3 sequence is 16 residues long. The germline V and J ends were trimmed by 0 bases and 4 bases, with 13 bases remaining between them. The germline CDR1 and CDR2 sequences are LGHNT and FRNRAP. Amplification yielded TCR beta CDR3 regions, with RNA transcripts as the source. During a first-round RT-PCR of the TCR CDR3, the HTBI primer set was used. TCRdb re-called the multiplex PCR reads through MiXCR, storing one row per CDR3 protein. The sample records 300,000 to 450,000 distinct CDR3 sequences, roughly 14% being singletons. The sequence derives from a man aged 25-40 years with Graves' hyperthyroidism that later progressed to Graves' ophthalmopathy. The chain employs TRBV12-5 and TRBJ2-1; tentatively, D is TRBD2 (5 bases). Sequenced sample: blood. The CDR3 here is CASGLVLRGKYNEQFF. CDR3 DNA: TGTGCTAGTGGTTTGGTACTTCGGGGAAAATACAATGAGCAGTTCTTC.